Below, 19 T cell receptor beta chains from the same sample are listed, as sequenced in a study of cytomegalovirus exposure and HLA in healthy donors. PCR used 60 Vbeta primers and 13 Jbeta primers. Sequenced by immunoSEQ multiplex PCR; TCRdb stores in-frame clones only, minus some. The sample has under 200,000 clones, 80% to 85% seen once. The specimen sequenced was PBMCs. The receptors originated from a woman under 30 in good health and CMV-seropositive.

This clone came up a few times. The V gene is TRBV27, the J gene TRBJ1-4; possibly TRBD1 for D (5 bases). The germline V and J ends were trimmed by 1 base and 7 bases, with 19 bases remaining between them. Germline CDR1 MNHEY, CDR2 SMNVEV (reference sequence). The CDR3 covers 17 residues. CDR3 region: CASSLLGIGGVGEKLFF. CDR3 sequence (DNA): TGTGCCAGCAGTTTATTAGGGATCGGGGGGGTCGGTGAAAAACTGTTTTTT.

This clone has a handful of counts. Here the CDR3 DNA reads TGTGCCAGCAGTGAGTGGGGCAGGGATCGTATAAAACTGTTTTTT. Encoded protein: CASSEWGRDRIKLFF. The V call is TRBV6-1, the J call TRBJ1-4; the D gene is possibly TRBD1 (5 bases). Germline CDR1 and CDR2: MNHNS and SASEGT. V lost 3 bases, J lost 10 bases, and 18 bases lay in between. This CDR3 has 15 amino acids.

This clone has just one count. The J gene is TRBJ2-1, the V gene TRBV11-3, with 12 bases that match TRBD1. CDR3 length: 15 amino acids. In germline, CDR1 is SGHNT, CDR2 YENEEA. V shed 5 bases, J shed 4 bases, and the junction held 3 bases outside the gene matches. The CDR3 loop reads CASSMGQGAYNEQFF. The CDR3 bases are TGTGCCAGCAGCATGGGACAGGGGGCGTACAATGAGCAGTTCTTC. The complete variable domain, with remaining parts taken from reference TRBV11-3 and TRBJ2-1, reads EAGVVQSPRYKIIEKKQPVAFWCNPISGHNTLYWYLQNLGQGPELLIRYENEEAVDDSQLPKDRFSAERLKGVDSTLKIQPAELGDSAVYLCASSMGQGAYNEQFFGPGTRLTVL.

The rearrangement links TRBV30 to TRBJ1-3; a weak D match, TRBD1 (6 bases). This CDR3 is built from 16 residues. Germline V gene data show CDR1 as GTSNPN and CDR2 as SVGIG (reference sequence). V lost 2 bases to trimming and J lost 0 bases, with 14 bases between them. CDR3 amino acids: CAWSQRGYYSGNTIYF. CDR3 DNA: TGTGCCTGGAGTCAAAGGGGGTACTACTCTGGAAACACCATATATTTT.

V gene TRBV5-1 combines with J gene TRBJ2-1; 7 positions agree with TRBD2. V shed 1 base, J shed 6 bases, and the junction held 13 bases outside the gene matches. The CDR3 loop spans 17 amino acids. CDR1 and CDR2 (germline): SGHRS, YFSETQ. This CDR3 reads CASSLSTRGVSRNEQFF. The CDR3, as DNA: TGCGCCAGCAGCTTGAGCACACGGGGGGTATCACGCAATGAGCAGTTCTTC.

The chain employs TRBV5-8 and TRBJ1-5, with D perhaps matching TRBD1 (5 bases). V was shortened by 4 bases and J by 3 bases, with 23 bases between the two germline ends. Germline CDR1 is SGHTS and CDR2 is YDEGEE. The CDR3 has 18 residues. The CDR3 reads CASSPGGGTLRVNQPQHF. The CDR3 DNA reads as TGTGCCAGCAGCCCGGGGGGAGGGACGCTACGAGTCAATCAGCCCCAGCATTTT.

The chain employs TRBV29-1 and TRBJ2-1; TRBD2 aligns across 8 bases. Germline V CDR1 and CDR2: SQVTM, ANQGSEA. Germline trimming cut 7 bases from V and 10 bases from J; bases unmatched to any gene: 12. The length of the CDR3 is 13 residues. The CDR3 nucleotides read TGCAGCGCGGAGGCGGGGGGACACCTAGAGCAGTTCTTC. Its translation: CSAEAGGHLEQFF.

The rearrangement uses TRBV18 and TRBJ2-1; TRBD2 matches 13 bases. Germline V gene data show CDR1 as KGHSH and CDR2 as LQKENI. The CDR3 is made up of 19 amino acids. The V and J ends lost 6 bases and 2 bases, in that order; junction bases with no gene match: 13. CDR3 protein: CASSGATSGGALPYNEQFF. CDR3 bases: TGTGCCAGCTCTGGCGCCACTAGCGGGGGGGCCCTCCCCTACAATGAGCAGTTCTTC.

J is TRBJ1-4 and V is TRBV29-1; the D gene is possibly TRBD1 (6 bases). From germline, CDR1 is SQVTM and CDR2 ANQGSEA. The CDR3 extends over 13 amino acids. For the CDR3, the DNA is TGCACGGTGGGAGGGGGTACAAAGGAAAAACTGTTTTTT. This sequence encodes CTVGGGTKEKLFF.

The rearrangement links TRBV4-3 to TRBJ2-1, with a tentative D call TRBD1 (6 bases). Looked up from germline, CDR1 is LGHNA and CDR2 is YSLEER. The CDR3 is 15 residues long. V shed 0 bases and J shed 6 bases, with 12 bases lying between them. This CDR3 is CASSQDTGLGNEQFF. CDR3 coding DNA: TGCGCCAGCAGCCAAGATACAGGGTTGGGCAATGAGCAGTTCTTC.

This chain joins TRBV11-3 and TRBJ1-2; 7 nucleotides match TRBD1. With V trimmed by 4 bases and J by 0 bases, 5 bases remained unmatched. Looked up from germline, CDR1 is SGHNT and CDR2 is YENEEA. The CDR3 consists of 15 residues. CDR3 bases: TGTGCCAGCAGCTCGAGACAGGGCTCTAACTATGGCTACACCTTC. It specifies CASSSRQGSNYGYTF. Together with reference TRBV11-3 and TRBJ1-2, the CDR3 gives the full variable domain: EAGVVQSPRYKIIEKKQPVAFWCNPISGHNTLYWYLQNLGQGPELLIRYENEEAVDDSQLPKDRFSAERLKGVDSTLKIQPAELGDSAVYLCASSSRQGSNYGYTFGSGTRLTVV.

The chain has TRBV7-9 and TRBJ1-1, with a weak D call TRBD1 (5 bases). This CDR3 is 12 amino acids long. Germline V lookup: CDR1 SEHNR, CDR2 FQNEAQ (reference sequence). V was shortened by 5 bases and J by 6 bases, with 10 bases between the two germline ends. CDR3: CASSRGMAEAFF. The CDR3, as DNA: TGTGCCAGCAGCCGGGGGATGGCTGAAGCTTTCTTT. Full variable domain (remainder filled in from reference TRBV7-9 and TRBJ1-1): DTGVSQNPRHKITKRGQNVTFRCDPISEHNRLYWYRQTLGQGPEFLTYFQNEAQLEKSRLLSDRFSAERPKGSFSTLEIQRTEQGDSAMYLCASSRGMAEAFFGQGTRLTVV.

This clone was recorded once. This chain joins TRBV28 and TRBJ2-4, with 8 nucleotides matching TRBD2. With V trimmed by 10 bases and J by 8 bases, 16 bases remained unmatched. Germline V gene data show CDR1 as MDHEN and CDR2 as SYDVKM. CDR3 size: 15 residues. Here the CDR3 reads CATSTGGGDADIQYF. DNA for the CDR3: TGTGCCACCAGCACCGGGGGGGGCGACGCGGACATTCAGTACTTC.

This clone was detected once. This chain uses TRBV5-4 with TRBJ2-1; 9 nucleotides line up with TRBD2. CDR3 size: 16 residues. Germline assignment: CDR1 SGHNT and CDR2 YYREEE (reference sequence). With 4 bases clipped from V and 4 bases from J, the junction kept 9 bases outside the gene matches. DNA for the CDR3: TGTGCCAGCAGCCCCCTTGCGGGGGGGCAGTACAATGAGCAGTTCTTC. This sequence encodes CASSPLAGGQYNEQFF. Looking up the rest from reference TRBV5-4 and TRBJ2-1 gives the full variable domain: ETGVTQSPTHLIKTRGQQVTLRCSSQSGHNTVSWYQQALGQGPQFIFQYYREEENGRGNFPPRFSGLQFPNYSSELNVNALELDDSALYLCASSPLAGGQYNEQFFGPGTRLTVL.

The CDR3 DNA reads TGTGCCAGCAGCTTTGAAGCAGGCCCCGCCTATGGCTACACCTTC. Residues: CASSFEAGPAYGYTF. The J gene is TRBJ1-2, the V gene TRBV11-3, with D hard to call. The ends were cut back, 3 bases at V and 4 bases at J, with 15 bases in the middle. Germline loops: CDR1 SGHNT, CDR2 YENEEA. The CDR3 spans 15 residues.

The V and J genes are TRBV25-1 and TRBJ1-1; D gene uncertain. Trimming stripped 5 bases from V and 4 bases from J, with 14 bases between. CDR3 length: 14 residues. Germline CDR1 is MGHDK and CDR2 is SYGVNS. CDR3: CASSQQQFGTEAFF. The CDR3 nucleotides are TGTGCCAGCAGTCAACAGCAGTTTGGCACTGAAGCTTTCTTT.

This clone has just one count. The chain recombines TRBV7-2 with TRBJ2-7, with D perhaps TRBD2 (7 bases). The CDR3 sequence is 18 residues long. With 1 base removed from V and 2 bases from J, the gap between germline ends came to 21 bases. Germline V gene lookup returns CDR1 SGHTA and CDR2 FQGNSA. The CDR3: CASSLGGRGASQPYEQYV. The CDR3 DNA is TGTGCCAGCAGCTTAGGGGGTCGGGGGGCGTCCCAACCCTACGAGCAGTACGTC.

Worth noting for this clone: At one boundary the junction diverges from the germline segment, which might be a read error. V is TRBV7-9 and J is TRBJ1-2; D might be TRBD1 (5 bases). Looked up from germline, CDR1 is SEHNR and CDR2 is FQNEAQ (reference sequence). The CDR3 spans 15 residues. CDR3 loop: CSSSHTGFLVHGYTF. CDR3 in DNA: TGTTCCAGCAGCCACACAGGTTTTCTTGTACATGGCTACACCTTC.

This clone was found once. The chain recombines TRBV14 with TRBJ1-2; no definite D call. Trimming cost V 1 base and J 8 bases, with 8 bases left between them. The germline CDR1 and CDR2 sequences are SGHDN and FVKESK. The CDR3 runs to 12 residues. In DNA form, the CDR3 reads TGTGCCAGCAGCCAAGTGAGCTGGGGCTACACCTTC. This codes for CASSQVSWGYTF.